This TCR beta chain is drawn from a study of regulatory T cells in long-lasting Graves disease. Time point: newly diagnosed GD, antithyroid drugs for less than 3 months. From RNA extracted from PBMCs, the TCR library was made. Construction of TCR beta libraries relied on iRepertoire HTBI primers and on Arm-PCR targeting CDR3 regions. TCRdb ran MiXCR on the multiplex PCR reads and lists one entry per CDR3 protein. The sample carries about 610,000 distinct CDR3 sequences, about 16% recorded once. This clonotype has just a few counts. Separately, the same data were catalogued under a study of T cells in Graves' hyperthyroidism and ophthalmopathy.

The sample consisted of peripheral blood mononuclear cells (PBMCs), taken at new diagnosis, from a patient treated with antithyroid drugs. The sequence was collected from a man younger than 35 with Graves disease.

This CDR3 is CASSLLSGSNQPQHF. In nucleotides, the CDR3 is TGTGCCAGCAGTCTACTCTCGGGGAGCAATCAGCCCCAGCATTTT. The chain joins TRBV28 to TRBJ1-5; D unclear. Germline CDR1 MDHEN, CDR2 SYDVKM. The CDR3 covers 15 residues. With 5 bases removed from V and 1 base from J, the gap between germline ends came to 12 bases.